A single sample is the source of the 24 T cell receptor beta chains below, sequenced in a study of T-cell reconstitution after alpha-beta-depleted transplantation in children. Unique molecular identifiers were incorporated during preparation of the TCRbeta library. TCRdb reprocessed the PCR reads via MiXCR and lists one record per CDR3 protein. The sample has around 300,000 distinct CDR3 sequences; around a tenth are singletons. Sequencing was performed on peripheral blood, taken 180 days after TCRalphabeta/CD19-depleted stem cell transplant. These TCRs come from a male patient between 2 and 9 years old who had a stem cell transplant for chronic granulomatous disease, so the T cells may come from the graft donor.

This clonotype was seen ten or more times. The chain uses TRBV9 and TRBJ2-3, with a weak D call TRBD1 (6 bases). CDR3 length: 16 amino acids. Germline values: CDR1 SGDLS, CDR2 YYNGEE. V dropped 0 bases and J dropped 0 bases, with 11 bases sitting between them. DNA of the CDR3: TGTGCCAGCAGCGTAGAAGGGGGTGATAGCACAGATACGCAGTATTTT. Translating gives CASSVEGGDSTDTQYF.

This clonotype came up many times. The chain recombines TRBV28 with TRBJ2-5; D tentatively fits TRBD1 or TRBD2 (5 bases each). Germline CDR1 reads MDHEN; CDR2 reads SYDVKM. V was clipped by 8 bases and J by 1 base, with 17 bases between them. The CDR3 runs to 15 residues. CDR3 amino acids: CASLESRDAQETQYF. CDR3 in DNA: TGTGCCAGCCTAGAGAGCCGGGACGCCCAAGAGACCCAGTACTTC.

This clonotype was seen ten or more times. V is TRBV7-2 and J is TRBJ1-1, with a weak D call TRBD1 (6 bases). This CDR3 has 15 amino acids. Germline CDR1 SGHTA, CDR2 FQGNSA. V dropped 0 bases and J dropped 0 bases, with 8 bases sitting between them. CDR3 residues: CASSLATGMNTEAFF. CDR3 in DNA: TGTGCCAGCAGCTTAGCTACAGGGATGAACACTGAAGCTTTCTTT.

This clonotype was counted many times. The gene calls are TRBV7-7 and TRBJ2-1; a weak D match, TRBD2 (6 bases). Trimming took 3 bases from V and 0 from J, leaving 12 bases between them. CDR1 and CDR2 from the germline V gene are SSHAT and FNYEAQ (reference sequence). CDR3 size: 16 residues. CDR3 in amino acids: CASSFHPGSSYNEQFF. In DNA form, the CDR3 reads TGTGCCAGCAGCTTTCATCCCGGGAGCTCCTACAATGAGCAGTTCTTC.

Ten or more counts support this clonotype. The V gene is TRBV6-2 or TRBV6-3, the J gene TRBJ2-4; D is ambiguous. Germline loops: CDR1 MNHEY, CDR2 SVGEGT. This CDR3 is 14 amino acids long. V lost 1 base and J 0 bases, leaving 4 bases between the germline ends. The chain's CDR3 is CASSYLVAKNIQYF. The CDR3 coding sequence is TGTGCCAGCAGTTACTTAGTAGCCAAAAACATTCAGTACTTC.

This clonotype was recorded many times. The V and J genes are TRBV5-5 and TRBJ2-3; TRBD2 is a possible D gene (5 bases). Germline CDR1 reads SGHKS; CDR2 reads YYEKEE (reference sequence). Trimming left V 0 bases short and J 2 bases short, with 7 bases between. The CDR3 runs to 14 residues. The CDR3 loop reads CASSLGGNTDTQYF. The CDR3, as DNA: TGTGCCAGCAGCTTGGGAGGGAACACAGATACGCAGTATTTT.

This clonotype was observed at least ten times. The chain has TRBV7-7 and TRBJ2-5, with 7 bases lining up with TRBD1. The germline gives CDR1 SSHAT, CDR2 FNYEAQ (reference sequence). The CDR3 is 14 amino acids. With V trimmed by 4 bases and J by 1 base, 3 bases remained unmatched. As DNA, the CDR3 is TGTGCCAGCAGCTACAGACAGGGCCAAGAGACCCAGTACTTC. Its protein product is CASSYRQGQETQYF.

This clonotype was seen at least ten times. J is TRBJ2-1 and V is TRBV10-3; a weak D match, TRBD2 (6 bases). This CDR3 region has 15 residues. The germline V gene has CDR1 ENHRY and CDR2 SYGVKD. Trimming left V 3 bases short and J 9 bases short, with 18 bases between. The CDR3 bases are TGTGCCATCAGTGACTTAGCGGTCGAAAAGGGTGAGCAGTTCTTC. Translated, it gives CAISDLAVEKGEQFF.

At least ten counts were recorded for this clonotype. This chain uses TRBV12-3 or TRBV12-4 with TRBJ2-7; TRBD1 matches 7 bases. The J segment lost 6 bases and the V segment lost 5 bases, leaving 4 bases of the junction unmatched. The CDR3 is made up of 12 amino acids. Here the CDR3 reads CASSDRVGEQYF. CDR3 nucleotide sequence: TGTGCCAGCAGTGACAGGGTCGGCGAGCAGTACTTC.

This clonotype was recorded a few times. The rearrangement uses TRBV18 and TRBJ2-3; 10 nucleotides agree with TRBD2. The CDR3 consists of 18 residues. Germline V gene lookup returns CDR1 KGHSH and CDR2 LQKENI. Losses at the gene ends were 3 bases for V and 0 bases for J; bases not matched to a gene: 9. CDR3 loop: CASSPLLSGRASTDTQYF. As DNA, the CDR3 is TGTGCCAGCTCACCGCTACTAAGCGGGAGGGCCAGCACAGATACGCAGTATTTT.

This clonotype occurred many times. The chain combines TRBV6-2 or TRBV6-3 with TRBJ2-7; D is ambiguous. Trimming shortened V by 7 bases and J by 4 bases, and 20 bases separated the two germline ends. Germline V gene sequence: CDR1 MNHEY, CDR2 SVGEGT. This CDR3 region has 15 residues. The CDR3: CASTYDPVGIYEQYF. The CDR3 bases are TGTGCCAGCACCTATGACCCGGTGGGGATATACGAGCAGTACTTC.

The sample holds many counts of this clonotype. The rearrangement joins TRBV6-5 to TRBJ2-7; possibly TRBD1 for D (5 bases). Germline V gene sequence: CDR1 MNHEY, CDR2 SVGAGI. The CDR3 consists of 14 residues. V lost 2 bases and J lost 2, with 10 bases in between. DNA for the CDR3: TGTGCCAGCAGTTACGACAGCCCGCCCTACGAGCAGTACTTC. Protein: CASSYDSPPYEQYF.

Notes on this clonotype: A much more abundant neighbour one base away suggests this may be a read error. The chain is built from TRBV20-1 and TRBJ1-2; perhaps TRBD1 as D (6 bases). Germline V CDR1 and CDR2: DFQATT, SNEGSKA (reference sequence). CDR3 length: 12 residues. Here the CDR3 DNA reads TGCGGTGCTAACCAGGGGAAGTCAGGCTACACCTTC. Its protein is CGANQGKSGYTF.

This clonotype came up many times. This chain connects TRBV9 to TRBJ2-7; 12 positions agree with TRBD1. The V gene's germline CDR1 is SGDLS and CDR2 YYNGEE. The CDR3 loop spans 15 amino acids. Unmatched junction bases numbered 11, after V lost 4 bases and J lost 9 bases. The CDR3 reads CASSFGTGGAVGQYF. The CDR3, as DNA: TGTGCCAGCAGCTTCGGGACAGGGGGCGCGGTAGGGCAGTACTTC. Full variable domain (missing parts from reference TRBV9 and TRBJ2-7): DSGVTQTPKHLITATGQRVTLRCSPRSGDLSVYWYQQSLDQGLQFLIQYYNGEERAKGNILERFSAQQFPDLHSELNLSSLELGDSALYFCASSFGTGGAVGQYFGPGTRLTVT.

This clonotype showed up many times. The CDR3 is CASSLYTGTGGNTGELFF. DNA of the CDR3: TGTGCCAGCAGTCTATACACTGGGACAGGGGGGAACACCGGGGAGCTGTTTTTT. The rearrangement joins TRBV6-1 to TRBJ2-2; 11 nucleotides match TRBD1. The CDR3 totals 18 residues. V dropped 5 bases and J dropped 1; count of bases not matched to a gene: 9. In germline, CDR1 is MNHNS, CDR2 SASEGT.

V usage is TRBV19 and J usage is TRBJ2-2; 9 nucleotides agree with TRBD2. The CDR3 totals 18 residues. V lost 3 bases, J lost 5 bases, and 13 bases stayed unmatched. Germline values: CDR1 LNHDA, CDR2 SQIVND (reference sequence). The CDR3, as DNA: TGTGCCAGTAGTATCGGGCCCGTAGCGGGAGATCGAACCGGGGAGCTGTTTTTT. It encodes CASSIGPVAGDRTGELFF.

This clonotype occurred many times. The rearrangement uses TRBV5-1 and TRBJ2-1; the D is unclear. Germline CDR1 and CDR2: SGHRS and YFSETQ. With 1 base removed from V and 1 base from J, the gap between germline ends came to 12 bases. The CDR3 totals 16 residues. The chain's CDR3 is CASSLNARASYNEQFF. Here the CDR3 DNA reads TGCGCCAGCAGCTTGAATGCTAGGGCATCCTACAATGAGCAGTTCTTC.

This clonotype was seen ten or more times. The V call is TRBV5-6, the J call TRBJ1-2; TRBD1 might be the D (6 bases). This CDR3 region has 15 residues. Trimming removed 2 bases at V and 3 bases at J, with 14 bases between. Germline CDR1 SGHDT, CDR2 YYEEEE. CDR3 loop: CASSFGLNRDYGYTF. The DNA of the CDR3 is TGTGCCAGCAGCTTTGGGCTTAACAGGGACTATGGCTACACCTTC.

This clonotype appeared many times. The genes are TRBV9 and TRBJ2-1; 7 bases are shared with TRBD1. The CDR3 has 18 amino acids. V shed 2 bases and J 4 bases; nucleotides not matched to a gene: 15. CDR1 is SGDLS and CDR2 is YYNGEE in the germline V gene. The CDR3 DNA sequence: TGTGCCAGCAGCGTCTCCGGGACAGCTCATTCCTCATACAATGAGCAGTTCTTC. Protein product: CASSVSGTAHSSYNEQFF. Filled out from reference TRBV9 and TRBJ2-1, the complete variable domain reads DSGVTQTPKHLITATGQRVTLRCSPRSGDLSVYWYQQSLDQGLQFLIQYYNGEERAKGNILERFSAQQFPDLHSELNLSSLELGDSALYFCASSVSGTAHSSYNEQFFGPGTRLTVL.

The V call is TRBV7-6, the J call TRBJ2-7; 8 nucleotides align to TRBD1. CDR3 size: 15 residues. The J segment lost 3 bases and the V segment lost 5 bases, leaving 9 bases of the junction unmatched. CDR1 SGHVS and CDR2 FNYEAQ come from the germline V gene. CDR3 DNA: TGTGCCAGCAGCCCCGCCCCAGGGGGCATCTACGAGCAGTACTTC. It translates to CASSPAPGGIYEQYF.

This clonotype showed up many times. The chain couples TRBV7-6 to TRBJ2-7; D is uncertain. The length of the CDR3 is 12 residues. V lost 3 bases to trimming and J lost 5 bases, with 8 bases between them. Germline V gives CDR1 SGHVS, CDR2 FNYEAQ. In DNA, the CDR3 is TGTGCCAGCAGCTTTCACGGCGACGAGCAGTACTTC. This encodes CASSFHGDEQYF.

This clonotype was recorded at least ten times. This rearrangement joins TRBV20-1 to TRBJ2-1, with 8 nucleotides matching TRBD2. The J segment lost 7 bases and the V segment lost 1 base, leaving 12 bases of the junction unmatched. The germline CDR1 and CDR2 sequences are DFQATT and SNEGSKA (reference sequence). This CDR3 region has 16 residues. For the CDR3, the DNA is TGCAGTGCTAGAGTTATAGCGGGGACCCTCAGGAATGAGCAGTTCTTC. Its translation is CSARVIAGTLRNEQFF.

This clonotype was seen ten or more times. The chain's CDR3 is CASSAASYEQYF. The CDR3 coding sequence is TGTGCCAGCAGTGCCGCGAGCTACGAGCAGTACTTC. The V call is TRBV25-1, the J call TRBJ2-7; D is unclear. Germline V gene sequence: CDR1 MGHDK, CDR2 SYGVNS. V dropped 4 bases and J dropped 3 bases, with 7 bases sitting between them. CDR3 size: 12 residues.

The gene calls are TRBV28 and TRBJ2-7, with D possibly being TRBD1 or TRBD2 (5 bases each). The germline V and J ends were trimmed by 5 bases and 4 bases, with 9 bases remaining between them. CDR1 MDHEN and CDR2 SYDVKM come from the germline V gene. The CDR3 is 12 amino acids. The CDR3, as DNA: TGTGCCAGCAGTGGGGACGGGTACGAGCAGTACTTC. As protein: CASSGDGYEQYF.